This is a list of T cell receptor beta chains from one sample in a study of T-cell memory formation after mild COVID-19. Each CDR3 protein is one row after TCRdb ran MiXCR on the 5' RACE reads. The sample consists of some 43,000 distinct CDR3 sequences, 6.1% of them appearing once. Sample: PBMCs or a T cell subset sorted from them (not recorded which). These receptors were obtained from an adult who had mild COVID-19 (a few samples of this study predate the infection). Cell type and time point are not known. Each CDR3 is given with its conserved first and last residue. A D gene is named only where the DNA matches it firmly. Expanded clones are given a class, and other clones once, few, many or no size at all.

d_call	j_call	clone_size	v_call	cdr3_nt	cdr3_aa
TRBD1	TRBJ1-5	many	TRBV15	TGTGCCACCAGCAGGACAGGGACGATAGGTCAGCCCCAGCATTTT	CATSRTGTIGQPQHF
.	TRBJ2-3	many	TRBV4-1	TGCGCCAGCAGCCAAGCGGTCAAGACAGATACGCAGTATTTT	CASSQAVKTDTQYF
.	TRBJ1-1	.	TRBV7-3	TGTGCCAGCAGCTTAACTCCAGTGGGAAGGAACACTGAAGCTTTCTTT	CASSLTPVGRNTEAFF
.	TRBJ1-5	.	TRBV18	TGTGCCAGCTCATCGGGACGGGGCAATCAGCCCCAGCATTTT	CASSSGRGNQPQHF
TRBD1	TRBJ1-2	many	TRBV5-1	TGCGCCAGCAGCCCAGGGACAGGGGGCTATGGCTACACCTTC	CASSPGTGGYGYTF
TRBD1	TRBJ1-1	.	TRBV3-1	TGTGCCAGCAGCCAAGGGACAGGGGGCGGCGTAGGAGCTTTCTTT	CASSQGTGGGVGAFF
.	TRBJ2-3	many	TRBV24-1	TGTGCCACCAGTGATTTCCAGGGCACGCAGTATTTT	CATSDFQGTQYF
.	TRBJ2-5	many	TRBV27	TGTGCCAGCAGTTCGGGGACACTCAACCAAGAGACCCAGTACTTC	CASSSGTLNQETQYF
TRBD2	TRBJ2-1	many	TRBV7-6	TGTGCCAGCAAAAGATATAGCGGGAGCGGGGATGAGCAGTTCTTC	CASKRYSGSGDEQFF
TRBD1	TRBJ2-7	many	TRBV7-2	TGTGCCAGCAGCTTAGGGACAGGCCTAAGCTCCTACGAGCAGTACTTC	CASSLGTGLSSYEQYF
.	TRBJ1-6	many	TRBV29-1	TGCAGCGTTAGGACAGCCCAATCACCCCTCCACTTT	CSVRTAQSPLHF
.	TRBJ1-2	.	TRBV12-3/TRBV12-4	TGTGCCAGCAGCCAAAACTATGGCTACTCCTTC	CASSQNYGYSF
.	TRBJ1-4	.	TRBV3-1	TGTGCCAGCAGCCAAGGATATCGGGTAGGAAAACTGTTTTTT	CASSQGYRVGKLFF
.	TRBJ2-7	many	TRBV7-2	TGTGCCAGCAGCCCGGCCTACGAGCAGTACTTC	CASSPAYEQYF
.	TRBJ1-1	many	TRBV29-1	TGCAGCGTTGTAGTAGGAGTCGGTGAAGCTTTCTTT	CSVVVGVGEAFF
.	TRBJ1-2	.	TRBV7-3	TGTGCCAGCAGCTCGCAACACGCTACAGGAAGAGAAGGCTACACCTTC	CASSSQHATGREGYTF
TRBD2	TRBJ2-5	few	TRBV27	TGTGCCAGCAGACCGGGACTAGCGCCTTTTGTAGGCCAGTACTTC	CASRPGLAPFVGQYF
.	TRBJ1-3	few	TRBV12-3/TRBV12-4	TGTGCCAGCAGTTTAGGGGGAGGATCTGGAAACACCATATATTTT	CASSLGGGSGNTIYF
.	TRBJ2-5	many	TRBV27	TGTGCCAGCAAAATGGACTCGGCCCAGTACTTC	CASKMDSAQYF
.	TRBJ2-1	many	TRBV6-6	TGTGCCAGCAACCCCGTGGGCGGGTACAATGAGCAGTTCTTC	CASNPVGGYNEQFF
.	TRBJ2-5	many	TRBV5-1	TGCGCCAGCAGCTTGTACCAAGAGACCCAGTACTTC	CASSLYQETQYF
TRBD2	TRBJ2-5	many	TRBV5-1	TGCGCCAGCAGCCCCAACAAGGCGGGGGGGCAAGAGACCCAGTACTTC	CASSPNKAGGQETQYF
.	TRBJ1-1	medium-sized	TRBV20-1	TGCAGTGCTAGTCGGAATGAAGCTTTCTTT	CSASRNEAFF
TRBD2	TRBJ2-7	.	TRBV7-2	TGTGCCAGCAGCTTAATCGCGGGGGGGCCGGAGCAGTACTTC	CASSLIAGGPEQYF
TRBD1	TRBJ2-7	many	TRBV7-8	TGTGCCAGCAGCTCGACAGGGGTCCTCTCCTACGAGCAGTACTTC	CASSSTGVLSYEQYF
.	TRBJ1-2	many	TRBV3-1	TGTGCCAGCAGCCAAGAGAGCGTCGGCTACACCTTC	CASSQESVGYTF
.	TRBJ2-2	.	TRBV12-3/TRBV12-4	TGTGCCAGCAGTTTAGAGTCCACCAACACCGGGGAGCTGTTTTTT	CASSLESTNTGELFF
.	TRBJ1-6	few	TRBV3-1	TGTGCCAGCAGCCAAGATTATGGCAACTACGCCTCACCCCTCCACTTT	CASSQDYGNYASPLHF
.	TRBJ2-5	few	TRBV6-2/TRBV6-3	TGTGCCAGCAGTTACCCCCCAGGGCGCGCTGATAAGACCCAGTACTTC	CASSYPPGRADKTQYF
TRBD1	TRBJ1-1	.	TRBV12-3/TRBV12-4	TGTGCCAGCACTAAGACAGGGCAGAACACTGAAGCTTTCTTT	CASTKTGQNTEAFF
.	TRBJ2-5	.	TRBV7-9	TGTGCCAGCAGCCCGAATCGTTTACGGGCCAGGGAGACCCAGTACTTC	CASSPNRLRARETQYF
.	TRBJ2-1	few	TRBV2	TGTGCCAGCAGTTCGGATGCCGCGATTTTGAATGAGCAGTTCTTC	CASSSDAAILNEQFF
TRBD1	TRBJ2-7	.	TRBV29-1	TGCAGCGTGGGACAGGGGCAGGAGCAGTACTTC	CSVGQGQEQYF
TRBD2	TRBJ2-5	many	TRBV20-1	TGCAGTGCTTTAAATAGCGGGGAAGAGACCCAGTACTTC	CSALNSGEETQYF
.	TRBJ1-4	few	TRBV20-1	TGCAGTGCTAGAATCCAGGGCGATGAAAAACTGTTTTTT	CSARIQGDEKLFF
.	TRBJ2-7	many	TRBV12-3/TRBV12-4	TGTGCCAGCAGTTTAGTTTTTTACGAGCAGTACTTC	CASSLVFYEQYF
.	TRBJ2-6	many	TRBV12-3/TRBV12-4	TGTGCCAGCAGTACCCAGGACTCCGGTGGAGGGGCCAACGTCCTGACTTTC	CASSTQDSGGGANVLTF